These T cell receptor beta chains were read from a single sample in a study of T cell responses to AZD1222 COVID-19 vaccine. The data were produced by immunoSEQ multiplex PCR, yet TCRdb's version contains in-frame clones alone and is incomplete. The sample carries under 150,000 clones, more than 85% recorded once. The sample here was peripheral blood, taken on day 0 of AZD1222 vaccination. These receptors were collected from an adult in good health. Each CDR3 is given with its conserved first and last residue. The order of the fields is J gene, D gene, clone size, V gene, CDR3 protein, CDR3 DNA. The D gene is left open where the match is weak. For some rows the clone size is stated as once, few or many, or as a class when expanded; others skip it.

>TRBJ1-5|-|-|TRBV2
CASSVRDGNQPQHF
TGTGCCAGCAGTGTAAGGGACGGCAATCAGCCCCAGCATTTT
>TRBJ2-7|TRBD1|-|TRBV6-5
CASRAGTGRHEQYF
TGTGCCAGCAGAGCCGGGACAGGGAGGCACGAGCAGTACTTC
>TRBJ1-2|-|-|TRBV6-5
CASSSQGGYTF
TGTGCCAGCAGTTCCCAAGGTGGCTACACCTTC
>TRBJ2-1|-|-|TRBV13
CASSLVAGNEQFF
TGTGCCAGCAGCTTAGTAGCCGGAAATGAGCAGTTCTTC
>TRBJ2-1|TRBD2|-|TRBV9
CASSVTSSLYNEQFF
TGTGCCAGCAGCGTGACTAGCAGCCTCTACAATGAGCAGTTCTTC
>TRBJ2-2|-|-|TRBV9
CASSPPRGTGELFF
TGTGCCAGCAGCCCCCCGAGGGGCACCGGGGAGCTGTTTTTT
>TRBJ1-5|TRBD1|-|TRBV2
CASSLQGDNYQPQHF
TGTGCCAGCAGCCTACAGGGGGATAACTATCAGCCCCAGCATTTT
>TRBJ1-2|-|-|TRBV4-1
CASSQGPGTAYGYTF
TGCGCCAGCAGCCAAGGGCCAGGGACGGCCTATGGCTACACCTTC
>TRBJ2-7|-|-|TRBV15
CATSARDSAYEQYF
TGTGCCACCAGCGCCCGGGACTCCGCCTACGAGCAGTACTTC
>TRBJ1-5|-|-|TRBV3-1/TRBV3-2
CASSLGRNNQPQHF
TGTGCCAGCAGCCTAGGACGGAACAATCAGCCCCAGCATTTT
>TRBJ2-5|-|once|TRBV5-3
CARSEMGETQYF
TGTGCCAGAAGCGAAATGGGAGAGACCCAGTACTTC
>TRBJ1-6|-|-|TRBV5-4
CASSLSGSPGDLHF
TGTGCCAGCAGCTTGTCAGGATCCCCCGGTGACCTCCACTTT
>TRBJ1-1|-|-|TRBV6-5
CASSYRAPNTEAFF
TGTGCCAGCAGTTACCGGGCCCCGAACACTGAAGCTTTCTTT
>TRBJ1-6|-|-|TRBV15
CATSRDRGPGNSPLHF
TGTGCCACCAGCAGAGATAGAGGCCCTGGGAATTCACCCCTCCACTTT
>TRBJ2-7|TRBD1|-|TRBV20-1
CSASEGQGLYEQYF
TGCAGTGCTAGTGAGGGACAGGGGTTGTACGAGCAGTACTTC
>TRBJ2-7|-|-|TRBV2
CASSLRLDTEQYF
TGTGCCAGCAGTCTCCGACTAGATACCGAGCAGTACTTC
>TRBJ2-3|TRBD2|once|TRBV6-5
CASEVLAGGEDTQYF
TGTGCCAGCGAAGTCCTAGCGGGAGGGGAGGATACGCAGTATTTT
>TRBJ1-1|-|-|TRBV6-5
CASTRGGLSEAFF
TGTGCCAGCACCCGGGGGGGACTTAGTGAAGCTTTCTTT
>TRBJ1-2|TRBD1|-|TRBV9
CASSWTGGSHGYTF
TGTGCCAGCAGCTGGACAGGGGGATCCCATGGCTACACCTTC
>TRBJ1-2|TRBD1|-|TRBV5-1
CASSLGGQGRGYTF
TGCGCCAGCAGCTTGGGGGGACAGGGTCGCGGCTACACCTTC
>TRBJ1-4|-|-|TRBV7-9
CASSLRGLGEKLFF
TGTGCCAGCAGCTTACGGGGCTTAGGTGAAAAACTGTTTTTT
>TRBJ1-2|TRBD1|-|TRBV4-1
CASSQDTHRGPDGYTF
TGCGCCAGCAGCCAAGATACTCACAGGGGACCGGATGGCTACACCTTC
>TRBJ2-7|TRBD1|-|TRBV4-2
CASSQNDRDPYEQYF
TGTGCCAGCAGCCAAAACGACAGGGACCCCTACGAGCAGTACTTC
>TRBJ2-7|-|-|TRBV27
CASSASRRSPGYEQYF
TGTGCCAGCAGCGCATCCCGCCGCAGTCCAGGGTACGAGCAGTACTTC
>TRBJ1-5|-|-|TRBV19
CASREGFLNQPQHF
TGTGCCAGTAGGGAGGGCTTCCTAAATCAGCCCCAGCATTTT
>TRBJ2-7|-|once|TRBV18
CASSRSATNYEQYF
TGTGCCAGCTCACGATCGGCCACCAATTACGAGCAGTACTTC
>TRBJ2-7|-|-|TRBV30
CAYSGGGEQYF
TGTGCCTACTCAGGGGGGGGCGAGCAGTACTTC
>TRBJ2-7|-|-|TRBV7-2
CASSPIPAYTYEQYF
TGTGCCAGCAGCCCTATCCCAGCGTATACCTACGAGCAGTACTTC
>TRBJ2-2|TRBD2|-|TRBV19
CASTREGYTGELFF
TGTGCCAGTACGCGGGAGGGCTACACCGGGGAGCTGTTTTTT
>TRBJ2-7|TRBD2|-|TRBV6-6
CASSYSGGGYEQYF
TGTGCCAGCAGTTACAGCGGGGGAGGCTACGAGCAGTACTTC
>TRBJ1-5|-|once|TRBV4-3
CASSQVGGMGQPQHF
TGCGCCAGCAGCCAAGTTGGAGGGATGGGTCAGCCCCAGCATTTT
>TRBJ2-7|TRBD1|-|TRBV4-3
CASSQWTGTSYEQYF
TGCGCCAGCAGCCAATGGACAGGGACCTCCTACGAGCAGTACTTC
>TRBJ1-1|-|-|TRBV29-1
CSVDITAEAFF
TGCAGCGTTGACATAACCGCAGAAGCTTTCTTT
>TRBJ1-1|-|-|TRBV5-1
CASSGAGQTEAFF
TGCGCCAGCAGTGGGGCAGGACAAACTGAAGCTTTCTTT
>TRBJ1-1|-|-|TRBV4-1
CASSQELRSEAFF
TGCGCCAGCAGCCAAGAGTTGAGGTCTGAAGCTTTCTTT
>TRBJ1-3|-|-|TRBV6-5
CASATAVGSTHTIYF
TGTGCCAGCGCCACAGCCGTCGGTTCCACACACACCATATATTTT
>TRBJ1-4|-|-|TRBV11-2
CASSLVLGYNEKLFF
TGTGCCAGCAGCTTAGTTCTAGGGTATAATGAAAAACTGTTTTTT
>TRBJ1-5|-|-|TRBV6-1
CASSEGTGGPQHF
TGTGCCAGCAGTGAAGGGACCGGGGGGCCCCAGCATTTT
>TRBJ2-2|-|-|TRBV28
CASSGQRTNTGELFF
TGTGCCAGCAGTGGCCAACGGACGAACACCGGGGAGCTGTTTTTT
>TRBJ1-2|-|-|TRBV13
CASSYRVGGYTF
TGTGCCAGCAGCTACAGGGTGGGTGGCTACACCTTC
>TRBJ2-1|TRBD2|-|TRBV7-3
CASSLIKSTSGSDEQFF
TGTGCCAGCAGCTTAATTAAAAGTACTAGCGGCTCCGATGAGCAGTTCTTC